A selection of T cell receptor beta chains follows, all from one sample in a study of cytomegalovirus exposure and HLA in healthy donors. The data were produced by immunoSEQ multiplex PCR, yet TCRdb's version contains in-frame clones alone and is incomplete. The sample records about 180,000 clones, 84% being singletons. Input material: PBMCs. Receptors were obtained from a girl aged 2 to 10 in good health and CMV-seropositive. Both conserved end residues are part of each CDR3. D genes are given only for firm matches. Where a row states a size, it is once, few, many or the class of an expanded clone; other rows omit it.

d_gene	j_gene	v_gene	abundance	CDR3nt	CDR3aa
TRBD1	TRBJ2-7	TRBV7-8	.	TGTGCCAGCAGCCTTAGGGGACAGGAGTTCTACGAGCAGTACTTC	CASSLRGQEFYEQYF
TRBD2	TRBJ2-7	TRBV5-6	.	TGTGCCAGCACCGAGTCAGCGGGAGGGAGCTACGAGCAGTACTTC	CASTESAGGSYEQYF
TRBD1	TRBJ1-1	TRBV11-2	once	TGTGCCAGCAGCTCATCCGGGACAGGACCCCTTATGGACACTGAAGCTTTCTTT	CASSSSGTGPLMDTEAFF
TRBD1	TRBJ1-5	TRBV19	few	TGTGCCAGTATTCCGGGACAGGCAAACAATCAGCCCCAGCATTTT	CASIPGQANNQPQHF
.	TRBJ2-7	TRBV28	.	TGTGCCAGCAGCCTCCCGGACAGCCAGGACTACGAGCAGTACTTC	CASSLPDSQDYEQYF
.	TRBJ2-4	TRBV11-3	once	TGTGCCAGCAGCTTAGCCGGTCCCCAATCGAGTGCCAAAAACATTCAGTACTTC	CASSLAGPQSSAKNIQYF
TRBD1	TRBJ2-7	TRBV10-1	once	TGCGCCAGCAGTTCCGGGACAGGGTTGAGGAAGCAGTACTTC	CASSSGTGLRKQYF
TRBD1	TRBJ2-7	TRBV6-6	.	TGTGCCAGCAGGCGCACCGGGACAGCCAACTACGAGCAGTACTTC	CASRRTGTANYEQYF
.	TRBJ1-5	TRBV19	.	TGTGCCAGTAGTATTCAGGGTGGCAATCAGCCCCAGCATTTT	CASSIQGGNQPQHF
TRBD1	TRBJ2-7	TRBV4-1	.	TGCGCCAGCAGCCAATTCAGGGGGTTAAGCTACGAGCAGTACTTC	CASSQFRGLSYEQYF
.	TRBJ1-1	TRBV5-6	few	TGTGCCAGCAGCTTAGGACTCAAAGTCACTGAAGCTTTCTTT	CASSLGLKVTEAFF
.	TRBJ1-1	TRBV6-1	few	TGTGCCAGCAACGACAGGAATCGGGCTGAAGCTTTCTTT	CASNDRNRAEAFF
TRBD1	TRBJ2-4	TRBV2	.	TGTGCCAGCAGGACAGGGTTGGCCAAAAACATTCAGTACTTC	CASRTGLAKNIQYF
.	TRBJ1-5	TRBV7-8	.	TGTGCCAGCAGCTTAGCCCCGCTGATGGGCCAGCCCCAGCATTTT	CASSLAPLMGQPQHF
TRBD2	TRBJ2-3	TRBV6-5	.	TGTGCCAGCAGCCACCCGACTAGCTCAGATACGCAGTATTTT	CASSHPTSSDTQYF
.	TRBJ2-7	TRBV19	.	TGTGCCAGTAGTATTCGCAGGACCTACGAGCAGTACTTC	CASSIRRTYEQYF
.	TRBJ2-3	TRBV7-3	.	TGTGCCAGCAGCTTAGCCAGGTCGTCGACAGATACGCAGTATTTT	CASSLARSSTDTQYF
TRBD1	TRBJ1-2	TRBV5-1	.	TGCGCCAGCAGCCCGGACAGGCAAAACTATGGCTACACCTTC	CASSPDRQNYGYTF
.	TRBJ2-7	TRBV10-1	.	TGCGCCAGCGGCGGACTCTTGAGCTCCTACGAGCAGTACTTC	CASGGLLSSYEQYF
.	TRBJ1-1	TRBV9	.	TGTGCCAGCAGCGTAGAAATCCGGGGCACTGAAGCTTTCTTT	CASSVEIRGTEAFF
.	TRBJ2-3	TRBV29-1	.	TGCAGCGTTGAAGACTTGCGACTCGGCAGCACAGATACGCAGTATTTT	CSVEDLRLGSTDTQYF
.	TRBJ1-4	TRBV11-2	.	TGTGCCAGCAGCTTAAGGGGGGAAAAACTGTTTTTT	CASSLRGEKLFF
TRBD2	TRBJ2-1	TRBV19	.	TGTGCCAGTAGTATAGGAGCGGGGTCCTACAATGAGCAGTTCTTC	CASSIGAGSYNEQFF
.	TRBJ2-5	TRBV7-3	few	TGTGCCAGCAGCTTAAATGTGCGGGAGACCCAGTACTTC	CASSLNVRETQYF
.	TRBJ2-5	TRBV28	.	TGTGCCAGCAGTTTAGCGGGACTAGAGACCCAGTACTTC	CASSLAGLETQYF
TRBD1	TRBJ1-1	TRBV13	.	TGTGCCAGCAGTCTACAGGGGGTGAACACTGAAGCTTTCTTT	CASSLQGVNTEAFF
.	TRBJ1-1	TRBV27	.	TGTGCCAGCAGCCTAGCGCGGGGGGTGGACACTGAAGCTTTCTTT	CASSLARGVDTEAFF
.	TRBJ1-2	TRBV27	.	TGTGCCAGTAGTTTATCGATAAACCCAGGGGCCCCCTGGAGCTACACCTTC	CASSLSINPGAPWSYTF
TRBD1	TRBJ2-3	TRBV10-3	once	TGTGCCATCAGGTCAGGGGACAGGGGGTTGACAGATACGCAGTATTTT	CAIRSGDRGLTDTQYF
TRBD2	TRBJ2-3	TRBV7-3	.	TGTGCCAGCAGCCCCGCGGGAGGTGGGTCAGATACGCAGTATTTT	CASSPAGGGSDTQYF
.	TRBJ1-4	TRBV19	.	TGTGCCAGTAGCCCGCCGGGGGAAAAACTGTTTTTT	CASSPPGEKLFF
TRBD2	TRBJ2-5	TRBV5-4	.	TGTGCCAGCAGCTTGGCCGGGACTAGCAAATGGGAGACCCAGTACTTC	CASSLAGTSKWETQYF
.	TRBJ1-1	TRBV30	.	TGTGCCTGGACGGAGGGGCTGAACACTGAAGCTTTCTTT	CAWTEGLNTEAFF
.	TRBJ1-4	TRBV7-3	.	TGTGCCAGCAGCTTAACCGGGGATGGAAAACTGTTTTTT	CASSLTGDGKLFF
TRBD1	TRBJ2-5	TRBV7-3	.	TGTGCCAGCAGCTACAGGGGGCTGGGGGAGACCCAGTACTTC	CASSYRGLGETQYF
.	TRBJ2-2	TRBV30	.	TGTGCCTGGAGTTCATCGTGGACTGAATACACCGGGGAGCTGTTTTTT	CAWSSSWTEYTGELFF
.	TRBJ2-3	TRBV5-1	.	TGCGCCAGCATACCCAGTTTTAGCGTGACAGATACGCAGTATTTT	CASIPSFSVTDTQYF
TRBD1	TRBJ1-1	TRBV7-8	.	TGTGCCAGCAGCTACGAGAGGACAGGGGGCAGGACTGAAGCTTTCTTT	CASSYERTGGRTEAFF
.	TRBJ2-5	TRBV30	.	TGTGCCTGGAGTGTTCGACTTAACCGAGAGACCCAGTACTTC	CAWSVRLNRETQYF
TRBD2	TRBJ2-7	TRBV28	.	TGTGCCAGCAGCCGCCTACGCCTGAGACTAGCGGCCTCCTACGAGCAGTACTTC	CASSRLRLRLAASYEQYF
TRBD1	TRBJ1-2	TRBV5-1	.	TGCGCCAGCAGCTTGAGACAGGGGGGCTATGGCTACACCTTC	CASSLRQGGYGYTF
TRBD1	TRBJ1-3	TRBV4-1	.	TGCGCCAGCAGCTATCCAGGACAGGGGGCGCGTGACACCATATATTTT	CASSYPGQGARDTIYF
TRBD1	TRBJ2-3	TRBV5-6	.	TGTGCCAGCAGCTTGAATCCAGGGGGCCTAGTCACAGATACGCAGTATTTT	CASSLNPGGLVTDTQYF
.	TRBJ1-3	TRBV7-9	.	TGTGCCAGCAGCTTAGCGCCGGGGAACACCATATATTTT	CASSLAPGNTIYF
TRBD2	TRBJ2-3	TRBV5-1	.	TGCGCCAGCAGCTTGGCCGCTAGCGGGAGGACAGATACGCAGTATTTT	CASSLAASGRTDTQYF
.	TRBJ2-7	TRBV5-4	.	TGTGCCAGCAGCCTCAGGGGTTATGGTAGCTCCTACGAGCAGTACTTC	CASSLRGYGSSYEQYF
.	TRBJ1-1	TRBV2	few	TGTGCCAGCAGTGAGCCGGGGAAGAACACTGAAGCTTTCTTT	CASSEPGKNTEAFF
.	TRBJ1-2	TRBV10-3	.	TGTGCCATCAGTGAGGATGGGGCAGCAGAACTCTATGGCTACACCTTC	CAISEDGAAELYGYTF
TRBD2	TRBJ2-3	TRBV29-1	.	TGCAGCGGGACTAGCGGGGGCCTATTCAGCACAGATACGCAGTATTTT	CSGTSGGLFSTDTQYF
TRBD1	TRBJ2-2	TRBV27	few	TGTGCCAGCAGGAGACAGGGTCCCGGGGAGCTGTTTTTT	CASRRQGPGELFF
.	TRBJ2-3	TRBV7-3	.	TGTGCCAGCAGCTTCCGGGGAAGCGGTAGCACAGATACGCAGTATTTT	CASSFRGSGSTDTQYF
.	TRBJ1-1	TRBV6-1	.	TGTGCCAGCAGCGCAGGCGAGTACTTTCGAGCTTTCTTT	CASSAGEYFRAFF
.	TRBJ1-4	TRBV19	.	TGTGCCAGTTCCGCTAGGCGCGAAAAACTGTTTTTT	CASSARREKLFF
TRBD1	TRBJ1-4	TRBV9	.	TGTGCCAGCAGCAAGGGGGCGGCTGAAAAACTGTTTTTT	CASSKGAAEKLFF
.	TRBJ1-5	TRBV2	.	TGTGCCAGCAACCGGGATGGGGTTGGCAATCAGCCCCAGCATTTT	CASNRDGVGNQPQHF
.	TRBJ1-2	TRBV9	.	TGTGCCAGCAGCGTAACCCCGAGGGTAACGGATGGCTACACCTTC	CASSVTPRVTDGYTF
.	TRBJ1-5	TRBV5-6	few	TGTGCCAGCAGCTTGGGCCGGAGGCGAGGCCAGCCCCAGCATTTT	CASSLGRRRGQPQHF
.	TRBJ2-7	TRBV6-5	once	TGTGCCAGCAGTTACTTGCGGGAGCAGTACTTC	CASSYLREQYF
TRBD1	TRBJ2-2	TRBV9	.	TGTGCCAGCAGCGCCCGGGACAGGGGTCCGGGCACCGGGGAGCTGTTTTTT	CASSARDRGPGTGELFF
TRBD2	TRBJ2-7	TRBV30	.	TGTGCCTGGAGAAATCAGCGGGAGGGTGAGCAGTACTTC	CAWRNQREGEQYF